What follows is one TCR beta chain and its context. All of the isolated RNA was reverse transcribed, so expressed TCRB transcripts were sequenced. Using immunoSEQ multiplex PCR, the repertoire was profiled, and TCRdb retains in-frame clones only, with some absent. The table records just under 150,000 clones, under 11% of them present only once. The data originate from a study of beta chain features in type 1 diabetes. Germline values: CDR1 SGHDT, CDR2 YYEEEE. The CDR3 is 16 amino acids. V lost 4 bases to trimming and J lost 5 bases, with 21 bases between them. The chain carries TRBV5-6 and TRBJ2-5; D may be TRBD2 (6 bases). The source material was naive CD4+ T cells from blood. The sequence derives from a man between 18 and 35 years old in good health. For the CDR3, the DNA is TGTGCCAGCAGCAGTCGGACTAACCGGAGACGGGAGACCCAGTACTTC. This codes for CASSSRTNRRRETQYF.